The 27 T cell receptor beta chains given below trace back to one sample, sequenced in a study of cytomegalovirus exposure and HLA in healthy donors. 60 Vbeta and 13 Jbeta primers were used in PCR. Data came from immunoSEQ multiplex PCR; TCRdb stores just in-frame clones and leaves some out. The sample includes roughly 130,000 clones, 75% to 90% of them seen just once. Sequencing input: PBMCs. These receptors all come from a young man in good health and CMV-seronegative.

The chain recombines TRBV27 with TRBJ2-1; 12 bases are a match to TRBD1. The J segment lost 6 bases and the V segment lost 3 bases, leaving 3 bases of the junction unmatched. Per the germline V gene, CDR1 is MNHEY and CDR2 is SMNVEV (reference sequence). This CDR3 spans 15 amino acids. DNA of the CDR3: TGTGCCAGCAGTTTCTCGGGACAGGGGGCCAATGAGCAGTTCTTC. Protein product: CASSFSGQGANEQFF.

This clone is a singleton in its sample. The rearrangement uses TRBV30 and TRBJ2-5; 8 bases are a match to TRBD2. CDR3 size: 15 residues. Per germline, CDR1 GTSNPN and CDR2 SVGIG (reference sequence). V dropped 4 bases and J dropped 1; count of bases not matched to a gene: 8. CDR3 DNA sequence: TGTGCCTGGACGTCCGAGCGGGAGCCCCAAGAGACCCAGTACTTC. It codes for CAWTSEREPQETQYF. Based on the CDR3 plus reference TRBV30 and TRBJ2-5, the full variable domain is SQTIHQWPATLVQPVGSPLSLECTVEGTSNPNLYWYRQAAGRGLQLLFYSVGIGQISSEVPQNLSASRPQDRQFILSSKKLLLSDSGFYLCAWTSEREPQETQYFGPGTRLLVL.

A word on this clone: At one of its ends the junction is not consistent with the germline gene, which may arise from a read error. The chain carries TRBV2 and TRBJ2-7; 14 nucleotides line up with TRBD2. CDR1 is SNHLY, CDR2 FYNNEI, per germline. The CDR3 runs to 15 residues. In DNA, the CDR3 is TGTGCCAGCAGTGAAGCGGGACTAGCGGGAGATGAGCAGCACTTC. It is translated as CASSEAGLAGDEQHF.

CDR3 residues: CASSAGGGRSANTGELFF. The DNA of the CDR3 is TGTGCCAGCAGTGCGGGGGGGGGCCGAAGCGCGAACACCGGGGAGCTGTTTTTT. The genes are TRBV6-4 and TRBJ2-2, with 8 nucleotides matching TRBD2. The ends lost 4 bases at V and 0 bases at J; junction bases unmatched: 10. Germline CDR1 MRHNA, CDR2 SNTAGT. The CDR3 runs 18 residues.

This clone has more than one count but fewer than ten. This sequence joins TRBV5-8 and TRBJ1-5, with 8 bases aligning to TRBD1. Trimming took 4 bases from V and 7 from J; bases not matched to a gene: 7. The CDR3 spans 14 residues. Germline CDR1 is SGHTS and CDR2 is YDEGEE. CDR3 sequence: CASSADRERQPQHF. For the CDR3, the DNA is TGTGCCAGCAGCGCGGACAGGGAGAGGCAGCCCCAGCATTTT.

This clone showed up just a few times. The CDR3 here is CASSLGYRDTEAFF. Written as DNA, the CDR3 is TGCGCCAGCAGCTTGGGCTACAGGGACACTGAAGCTTTCTTT. This chain connects TRBV5-1 to TRBJ1-1; tentatively, D is TRBD1 (6 bases). Germline CDR1 and CDR2: SGHRS and YFSETQ. Trimming pared 0 bases from V and 3 bases from J, leaving 9 bases between. The CDR3 has 14 amino acids.

V is TRBV12-5 and J is TRBJ2-5, with D possibly TRBD2 on 7 matching bases. The germline V gene has CDR1 LGHNT and CDR2 FRNRAP. V dropped 4 bases and J dropped 5 bases, with 17 bases sitting between them. The CDR3 is made up of 15 amino acids. DNA of the CDR3: TGTGCTAGTGGTTCTCCCGGAGGGGGAGGGGAGACCCAGTACTTC. As protein: CASGSPGGGGETQYF.

This clone appeared once. This chain uses TRBV25-1 with TRBJ1-2, with D maybe TRBD1 (5 bases). CDR3 length: 15 amino acids. Germline V gives CDR1 MGHDK, CDR2 SYGVNS. V lost 3 bases and J 4 bases, leaving 15 bases between the germline ends. The CDR3 is CASSDPFQGGYGYTF. The DNA of the CDR3 is TGTGCCAGCAGTGACCCGTTTCAGGGCGGCTATGGCTACACCTTC.

This clone was counted a few times. The chain has TRBV27 and TRBJ2-2, with TRBD2 matching over 11 bases. J lost 2 bases, V lost 4 bases, and 18 bases had no gene match. Per the germline V gene, CDR1 is MNHEY and CDR2 is SMNVEV (reference sequence). CDR3 length: 21 residues. The CDR3 DNA follows: TGTGCCAGCAGTTCTACGGGACTAGCGGCGACTTATTTCTCTAACACCGGGGAGCTGTTTTTT. Amino acid sequence: CASSSTGLAATYFSNTGELFF.

The chain employs TRBV6-4 and TRBJ2-1; TRBD1 agrees at 9 bases. The CDR3 has 17 amino acids. From germline, CDR1 is MRHNA and CDR2 SNTAGT. The ends lost 0 bases at V and 0 bases at J; junction bases unmatched: 3. In DNA, the CDR3 is TGTGCCAGCAGTGACTCGGGGACAGGGAGCTCCTACAATGAGCAGTTCTTC. This encodes CASSDSGTGSSYNEQFF.

This chain uses TRBV9 with TRBJ2-7; D is perhaps TRBD2 (6 bases). V gave up 3 bases and J gave up 5 bases, with 18 bases separating them. The germline gives CDR1 SGDLS, CDR2 YYNGEE. The CDR3 has 15 amino acids. CDR3 nucleotides: TGTGCCAGCAGCGCTCGGGACTTTGGGGACGACGAGCAGTACTTC. Translating gives CASSARDFGDDEQYF.

This chain uses TRBV27 with TRBJ2-1, with 8 nucleotides matching TRBD1. With 5 bases clipped from V and 5 bases from J, the junction kept 17 bases outside the gene matches. The germline gives CDR1 MNHEY, CDR2 SMNVEV (reference sequence). The CDR3 runs to 18 residues. CDR3 sequence: CASSPRDRIWGDHNEQFF. Written as DNA, the CDR3 is TGTGCCAGCAGTCCCCGGGACAGGATATGGGGGGACCACAATGAGCAGTTCTTC.

The chain is built from TRBV6-4 and TRBJ2-3; the match to TRBD2 covers 9 bases. Trimming removed 8 bases from V and 3 bases from J; junction bases left unmatched: 6. The CDR3 is 14 amino acids. Germline-derived CDR1 and CDR2 are MRHNA and SNTAGT. The CDR3 here is CASGRREGTDTQYF. The CDR3 coding sequence is TGTGCCAGCGGGAGGCGGGAGGGGACAGATACGCAGTATTTT.

The chain links TRBV7-9 to TRBJ2-1; D possibly corresponds to TRBD2 (5 bases). CDR1 and CDR2 from the germline V gene are SEHNR and FQNEAQ (reference sequence). The CDR3 length is 15 residues. Trimming removed 5 bases at V and 5 bases at J, with 16 bases between. Here the CDR3 DNA reads TGTGCCAGCAGCCCCTACCACGGGATGAACAATGAGCAGTTCTTC. This codes for CASSPYHGMNNEQFF.

The chain uses TRBV7-3 and TRBJ2-7, with a weak D call TRBD1 (6 bases). Trimming took 3 bases from V and 3 from J, leaving 9 bases between them. Germline-derived CDR1 and CDR2 are SGHTA and FQGTGA. The CDR3 has 13 residues. The CDR3 loop is CASSFSQGYEQYF. The DNA of the CDR3 is TGTGCCAGCAGCTTCTCACAGGGCTACGAGCAGTACTTC. Full variable domain (rest looked up from reference TRBV7-3 and TRBJ2-7): GAGVSQTPSNKVTEKGKYVELRCDPISGHTALYWYRQSLGQGPEFLIYFQGTGAADDSGLPNDRFFAVRPEGSVSTLKIQRTERGDSAVYLCASSFSQGYEQYFGPGTRLTVT.

V and J are TRBV6-1 and TRBJ1-1; TRBD1 matches 10 bases. Germline CDR1 and CDR2: MNHNS and SASEGT. CDR3 length: 14 residues. V lost 3 bases, J lost 4 bases, and 2 bases stayed unmatched. The CDR3 protein is CASSETGGGTEAFF. The CDR3 region has the DNA TGTGCCAGCAGTGAGACAGGGGGCGGCACTGAAGCTTTCTTT.

This clone was seen only a few times. The chain carries TRBV28 and TRBJ1-5, with D uncertain. This CDR3 is 12 amino acids long. Germline loops: CDR1 MDHEN, CDR2 SYDVKM. Trimming removed 5 bases from V and 9 bases from J, with 11 bases in between. CDR3 sequence: CASSTPSRPQHF. The CDR3 nucleotides read TGTGCCAGCAGTACCCCCAGTCGGCCCCAGCATTTT.

The genes are TRBV9 and TRBJ2-5; possible D gene TRBD2, 5 bases. This CDR3 spans 16 amino acids. Germline V CDR1 and CDR2: SGDLS, YYNGEE. V was pared by 0 bases and J by 1 base, with 13 bases between. This CDR3 reads CASSVGLASSQETQYF. CDR3 nucleotides: TGTGCCAGCAGCGTAGGCTTGGCTAGCAGCCAAGAGACCCAGTACTTC.

The chain joins TRBV30 to TRBJ1-2; perhaps TRBD1 as D (5 bases). The CDR3 covers 13 residues. Trimming took off 3 bases at V and 8 bases at J, with 16 bases between the two ends. CDR1 GTSNPN and CDR2 SVGIG come from the germline V gene (reference sequence). CDR3 region: CAWSSGTGTGYTF. CDR3 DNA: TGTGCCTGGAGCAGCGGGACTGGTACGGGCTACACCTTC.

The chain has TRBV28 and TRBJ1-2, with D maybe TRBD1 (5 bases). V was trimmed by 3 bases and J by 8 bases, leaving 10 bases between them. Germline CDR1 reads MDHEN; CDR2 reads SYDVKM. There are 12 residues in the CDR3. CDR3: CASSFRGCGYTF. The CDR3 region has the DNA TGTGCCAGCAGTTTTAGGGGTTGCGGCTACACCTTC.

V and J are TRBV5-1 and TRBJ1-1, with TRBD1 matching 8 bases. Germline V CDR1 and CDR2: SGHRS, YFSETQ. V trimming: 3 bases; J trimming: 5 bases; junction bases outside the gene matches: 6. This CDR3 is built from 14 residues. CDR3 loop: CASSSTGGGTEAFF. The CDR3 DNA reads as TGCGCCAGCAGCTCTACAGGGGGGGGGACTGAAGCTTTCTTT.

The V gene is TRBV4-3, the J gene TRBJ1-4; 8 bases map to TRBD1. Germline CDR1 reads LGHNA; CDR2 reads YSLEER. With 0 bases clipped from V and 5 bases from J, the junction kept 2 bases outside the gene matches. The CDR3 runs to 15 residues. The CDR3 spells CASSQERTGNEKLFF. The CDR3 DNA reads TGCGCCAGCAGCCAAGAGAGGACAGGGAATGAAAAACTGTTTTTT.

V is TRBV10-3 and J is TRBJ2-1, with TRBD2 identical over 10 bases. The CDR3 has 16 amino acids. Germline V gene sequence: CDR1 ENHRY, CDR2 SYGVKD. Trimming at V came to 5 bases and at J to 6 bases, leaving 10 bases not matched to a gene. Here the CDR3 DNA reads TGTGCCATCAGTTCGCCAACTAGCGGGAAGCCCAATGAGCAGTTCTTC. Protein sequence: CAISSPTSGKPNEQFF.

This chain joins TRBV18 and TRBJ1-5; D remains ambiguous. Per germline, CDR1 KGHSH and CDR2 LQKENI. The V gene lost 3 bases and the J gene lost 4 bases, with 16 bases spanning the gap. This CDR3 is built from 16 residues. CDR3 sequence reads: CASSPFAAARNQPQHF. CDR3 nucleotides: TGTGCCAGCTCACCTTTCGCCGCAGCCAGGAATCAGCCCCAGCATTTT.

A few counts support this clone. This chain uses TRBV7-8 with TRBJ2-3; D not certain. This CDR3 region has 14 residues. V lost 6 bases and J lost 1, with 11 bases in between. Germline CDR1 is SGHVS and CDR2 is FQNEAQ. The DNA for the CDR3 is TGTGCCAGCAGTTACTTGAGAGGCACAGATACGCAGTATTTT. Translating gives CASSYLRGTDTQYF.

The chain combines TRBV4-1 with TRBJ1-3, with a weak D call TRBD1 (6 bases). Trimming left V 0 bases short and J 0 bases short, with 12 bases between. Germline V CDR1 and CDR2: MGHRA, YSYEKL. CDR3 size: 17 residues. The CDR3 region is CASSQDPQGLSGNTIYF. DNA of the CDR3: TGCGCCAGCAGCCAAGATCCCCAGGGGCTCTCTGGAAACACCATATATTTT.

The chain has TRBV11-3 and TRBJ1-2; D not certain. This CDR3 is 17 amino acids long. V was trimmed by 5 bases and J by 1 base, leaving 20 bases between them. Germline V gene data show CDR1 as SGHNT and CDR2 as YENEEA. This chain's CDR3 is CASSLYVSDPYNYGYTF. Written as DNA, the CDR3 is TGTGCCAGCAGCCTATACGTGTCTGATCCCTATAACTATGGCTACACCTTC.